The 21 T cell receptor beta chains listed next were all sequenced from one sample in a study of blood T cell repertoires in COVID-19. The repertoire was sequenced with immunoSEQ multiplex PCR; TCRdb's copy has only in-frame clones and lacks some. The sample yields approximately 150,000 clones, around 91% seen once. Sequencing was performed on peripheral blood. The receptors were gathered from a woman aged 60 to 75 with active COVID-19.

This chain joins TRBV5-5 and TRBJ2-5; D may be TRBD1 (5 bases). This CDR3 region has 14 residues. Per the germline V gene, CDR1 is SGHKS and CDR2 is YYEKEE (reference sequence). Trimming shortened V by 0 bases and J by 3 bases, and 9 bases separated the two germline ends. The CDR3 here is CASSLASGKETQYF. The DNA for the CDR3 is TGTGCCAGCAGCTTGGCCTCAGGGAAAGAGACCCAGTACTTC.

The rearrangement joins TRBV27 to TRBJ2-7; 9 positions agree with TRBD1. Germline lookup yields CDR1 MNHEY and CDR2 SMNVEV (reference sequence). The V and J ends lost 5 bases and 4 bases, in that order; junction bases with no gene match: 9. The CDR3 loop spans 15 amino acids. The CDR3 region has the DNA TGTGCCAGCAGTATCTCGACAGGGGGTGGGTACGAGCAGTACTTC. It is translated as CASSISTGGGYEQYF.

The chain carries TRBV10-3 and TRBJ1-2; 9 bases are shared with TRBD1. The CDR3 spans 15 residues. CDR1 is ENHRY and CDR2 is SYGVKD in the germline V gene. V gave up 7 bases and J gave up 2 bases; unmatched junction bases: 8. In DNA, the CDR3 is TGTGCCATCAACCCGGGACAGGGTAGAAACTATGGCTACACCTTC. This codes for CAINPGQGRNYGYTF.

V usage is TRBV10-2 and J usage is TRBJ2-7; 10 bases are a match to TRBD2. The CDR3 runs 15 residues. Trimming took 0 bases from V and 3 from J; bases not matched to a gene: 2. From germline, CDR1 is WSHSY and CDR2 SAAADI. CDR3 sequence reads: CASSESASGSYEQYF. DNA of the CDR3: TGCGCCAGCAGTGAGTCAGCTAGCGGGAGCTACGAGCAGTACTTC.

The chain has TRBV28 and TRBJ2-6, with D perhaps matching TRBD1 (5 bases). Germline CDR1 and CDR2: MDHEN and SYDVKM. The CDR3 length is 14 residues. V gave up 5 bases and J gave up 4 bases, with 9 bases separating them. This CDR3 reads CASSTRQGANVLTF. CDR3 bases: TGTGCCAGCAGTACCCGACAGGGGGCCAACGTCCTGACTTTC. Filled out from reference TRBV28 and TRBJ2-6, the complete variable domain reads DVKVTQSSRYLVKRTGEKVFLECVQDMDHENMFWYRQDPGLGLRLIYFSYDVKMKEKGDIPEGYSVSREKKERFSLILESASTNQTSMYLCASSTRQGANVLTFGAGSRLTVL.

CDR3 in DNA: TGTGCCAGCAGAGAATCGGACAGGTGGGAGACCCAGTACTTC. Translated, it gives CASRESDRWETQYF. V gene TRBV27 combines with J gene TRBJ2-5, with TRBD1 identical over 7 bases. V dropped 6 bases and J dropped 5; count of bases not matched to a gene: 9. In germline, CDR1 is MNHEY, CDR2 SMNVEV (reference sequence). The CDR3 covers 14 residues.

The chain carries TRBV6-2 or TRBV6-3 and TRBJ1-1; unclear D gene. The CDR3 sequence is 13 residues long. The V gene lost 2 bases and the J gene lost 1 base, with 5 bases spanning the gap. Germline V gene sequence: CDR1 MNHEY, CDR2 SVGEGT. The CDR3 DNA sequence: TGTGCCAGCAGTTACGAGCGGAACACTGAAGCTTTCTTT. Protein sequence: CASSYERNTEAFF.

The chain carries TRBV4-3 and TRBJ2-1, with D unclear. This CDR3 spans 12 amino acids. Per germline, CDR1 LGHNA and CDR2 YSLEER. Trimming pared 4 bases from V and 5 bases from J, leaving 6 bases between. This chain's CDR3 is CASSLQDNEQFF. The CDR3 nucleotides are TGCGCCAGCAGCCTACAAGACAATGAGCAGTTCTTC.

The chain joins TRBV6-5 to TRBJ1-6; tentative D call: TRBD1 (5 bases). The CDR3 spans 13 residues. Germline values: CDR1 MNHEY, CDR2 SVGAGI. Trimming pared 6 bases from V and 12 bases from J, leaving 15 bases between. This CDR3 is CASSPGHYKPLHF. CDR3 nucleotides: TGTGCCAGCAGCCCAGGACACTATAAACCCCTCCACTTT.

In DNA, the CDR3 is TGTGCCAGCGGGACAGTCACGCTATATAGCAATCAGCCCCAGCATTTT. Translating gives CASGTVTLYSNQPQHF. This chain joins TRBV19 and TRBJ1-5; 7 nucleotides align to TRBD1. This CDR3 has 16 amino acids. Germline CDR1 LNHDA, CDR2 SQIVND (reference sequence). V trimming: 9 bases; J trimming: 0 bases; junction bases outside the gene matches: 11.

Written as DNA, the CDR3 is TGTGCCAGTGTGGACAGGAGCACAGATACGCAGTATTTT. Residues: CASVDRSTDTQYF. The rearrangement uses TRBV19 and TRBJ2-3; TRBD1 agrees at 7 bases. The germline V gene has CDR1 LNHDA and CDR2 SQIVND (reference sequence). J gave up 0 bases and V 8 bases, and 2 bases lay outside the gene matches. This CDR3 is built from 13 residues.

V is TRBV6-5 and J is TRBJ2-7; a weak D match, TRBD2 (6 bases). CDR1 is MNHEY and CDR2 is SVGAGI in the germline V gene. CDR3 length equals 13 residues. V shed 6 bases and J shed 4 bases, with 13 bases lying between them. CDR3 DNA sequence: TGTGCCAGCAGCATTCGGGGGTTGTACGAGCAGTACTTC. This codes for CASSIRGLYEQYF.

The chain uses TRBV7-2 and TRBJ1-5, with 7 bases that match TRBD1. The CDR3 sequence is 17 residues long. V lost 2 bases to trimming and J lost 3 bases; unmatched junction nucleotides: 10. From germline, CDR1 is SGHTA and CDR2 FQGNSA. For the CDR3, the DNA is TGTGCCAGCAGCTTACAGGGGGTACTTTCTTCCAATCAGCCCCAGCATTTT. Translated, it gives CASSLQGVLSSNQPQHF. The variable domain in full, completed from reference TRBV7-2 and TRBJ1-5, reads GAGVSQSPSNKVTEKGKDVELRCDPISGHTALYWYRQSLGQGLEFLIYFQGNSAPDKSGLPSDRFSAERTGGSVSTLTIQRTQQEDSAVYLCASSLQGVLSSNQPQHFGDGTRLSIL.

The chain joins TRBV15 to TRBJ2-1, with 7 bases fitting TRBD1. Germline CDR1 is LNHNV and CDR2 is YYDKDF (reference sequence). The CDR3 contains 17 residues. V lost 0 bases to trimming and J lost 8 bases; unmatched junction nucleotides: 13. CDR3 DNA sequence: TGTGCCACCAGCAGAGATTTCGGCTTCTCAGGGGGTGATGAGCAGTTCTTC. It yields the protein CATSRDFGFSGGDEQFF. The whole variable domain, filled in from reference TRBV15 and TRBJ2-1, reads DAMVIQNPRYQVTQFGKPVTLSCSQTLNHNVMYWYQQKSSQAPKLLFHYYDKDFNNEADTPDNFQSRRPNTSFCFLDIRSPGLGDTAMYLCATSRDFGFSGGDEQFFGPGTRLTVL.

The chain combines TRBV5-1 with TRBJ1-3; possibly TRBD1 for D (5 bases). Germline V gives CDR1 SGHRS, CDR2 YFSETQ. The CDR3 consists of 16 residues. V was cut by 3 bases and J by 0 bases, with 13 bases left in between. The CDR3 region has the DNA TGCGCCAGCAGCTCCCAGGGATCGAACTCTGGAAACACCATATATTTT. This translates into CASSSQGSNSGNTIYF.

J is TRBJ2-3 and V is TRBV7-3; the D is unclear. The CDR3 covers 14 residues. Germline lookup yields CDR1 SGHTA and CDR2 FQGTGA. Trimming stripped 6 bases from V and 0 bases from J, with 10 bases between. In DNA, the CDR3 is TGTGCCAGCAGTCTGGCGCGGAGCACAGATACGCAGTATTTT. This codes for CASSLARSTDTQYF. The full variable domain, its missing parts supplied by reference TRBV7-3 and TRBJ2-3, is GAGVSQTPSNKVTEKGKYVELRCDPISGHTALYWYRQSLGQGPEFLIYFQGTGAADDSGLPNDRFFAVRPEGSVSTLKIQRTERGDSAVYLCASSLARSTDTQYFGPGTRLTVL.

The rearrangement joins TRBV5-6 to TRBJ2-2, with D possibly being TRBD2 (6 bases). V dropped 0 bases and J dropped 8 bases, with 14 bases sitting between them. Germline assignment: CDR1 SGHDT and CDR2 YYEEEE. This CDR3 comprises 15 residues. The CDR3 is CASSLVLANGGELFF. CDR3 bases: TGTGCCAGCAGCTTGGTCCTAGCGAATGGTGGGGAGCTGTTTTTT.

The chain couples TRBV6-2 or TRBV6-3 to TRBJ2-1; 8 bases match TRBD2. Per the germline V gene, CDR1 is MNHEY and CDR2 is SVGEGT. The CDR3 is 17 residues long. V was pared by 6 bases and J by 6 bases, with 16 bases of the junction left unmatched. CDR3 DNA sequence: TGTGCCAGCAGCCCCCCCTTTGCGGGAGGTGGGGGCAATGAGCAGTTCTTC. Encoded protein: CASSPPFAGGGGNEQFF.

The table lists this clone with a count of one. The chain carries TRBV25-1 and TRBJ2-2; 9 positions agree with TRBD2. V lost 11 bases and J lost 4; bases outside the gene matches: 11. CDR1 is MGHDK, CDR2 SYGVNS, per germline. The CDR3 contains 15 residues. The CDR3 region is CAGTLAGLGTGELFF. The CDR3 DNA reads TGTGCCGGAACTCTAGCGGGATTAGGCACCGGGGAGCTGTTTTTT. The full variable domain, with the rest looked up from reference TRBV25-1 and TRBJ2-2, is EADIYQTPRYLVIGTGKKITLECSQTMGHDKMYWYQQDPGMELHLIHYSYGVNSTEKGDLSSESTVSRIRTEHFPLTLESARPSHTSQYLCAGTLAGLGTGELFFGEGSRLTVL.

The CDR3 coding sequence is TGTGCCTGGATAAGACAGGGTTCTGGGGCCAACGTCCTGACTTTC. Translating gives CAWIRQGSGANVLTF. This chain uses TRBV30 with TRBJ2-6, with TRBD1 identical over 7 bases. The CDR3 is 15 amino acids. The V gene end was trimmed by 4 bases and the J gene end by 1 base; junction bases not matched to a gene: 4. CDR1 and CDR2 (germline): GTSNPN, SVGIG (reference sequence).

CDR3 sequence reads: CASSPRTDQETQYF. CDR3 bases: TGTGCCAGCAGCCCTCGGACAGATCAAGAGACCCAGTACTTC. The chain couples TRBV7-9 to TRBJ2-5, with D maybe TRBD1 (6 bases). Between the trimmed V and J ends, which lost 5 bases and 2 bases, there was a span of 12 bases. Germline V gives CDR1 SEHNR, CDR2 FQNEAQ (reference sequence). The CDR3 length is 14 residues.